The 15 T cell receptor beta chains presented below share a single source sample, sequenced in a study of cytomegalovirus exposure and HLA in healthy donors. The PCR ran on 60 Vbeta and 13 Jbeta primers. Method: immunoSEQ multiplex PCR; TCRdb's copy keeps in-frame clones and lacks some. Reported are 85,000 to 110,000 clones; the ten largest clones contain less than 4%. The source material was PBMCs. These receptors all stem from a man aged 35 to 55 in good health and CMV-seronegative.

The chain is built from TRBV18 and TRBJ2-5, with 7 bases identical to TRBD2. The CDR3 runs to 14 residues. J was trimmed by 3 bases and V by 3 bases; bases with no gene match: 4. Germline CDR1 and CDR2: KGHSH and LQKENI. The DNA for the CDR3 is TGTGCCAGCTCACCCAGACTAGCAGAAGAGACCCAGTACTTC. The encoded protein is CASSPRLAEETQYF.

The CDR3 region is CASSSYGTALVETQYF. In DNA form, the CDR3 reads TGTGCCAGTAGTTCCTATGGGACAGCGTTGGTAGAGACCCAGTACTTC. The rearrangement uses TRBV19 and TRBJ2-5; 7 bases are a match to TRBD1. The ends lost 5 bases at V and 4 bases at J; junction bases unmatched: 13. Germline values: CDR1 LNHDA, CDR2 SQIVND (reference sequence). The CDR3 is 16 amino acids.

The CDR3 sequence: CASSYPPPREQYF. The CDR3 coding sequence is TGTGCCAGCAGTTATCCCCCACCCCGGGAGCAGTACTTC. The chain recombines TRBV28 with TRBJ2-7, with D unclear. The CDR3 runs to 13 residues. Germline CDR1 MDHEN, CDR2 SYDVKM. Trimming removed 4 bases from V and 7 bases from J, with 14 bases in between.

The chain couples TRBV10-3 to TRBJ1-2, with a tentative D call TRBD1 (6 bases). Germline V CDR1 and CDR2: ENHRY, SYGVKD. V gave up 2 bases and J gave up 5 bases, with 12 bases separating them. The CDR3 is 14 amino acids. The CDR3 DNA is TGTGCCATCAGTGAGGCCGGGGGGGCTTATGGCTACACCTTC. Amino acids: CAISEAGGAYGYTF.

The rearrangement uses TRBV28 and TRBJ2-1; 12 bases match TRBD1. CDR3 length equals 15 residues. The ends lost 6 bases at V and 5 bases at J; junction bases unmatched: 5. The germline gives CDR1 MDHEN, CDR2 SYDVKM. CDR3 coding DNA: TGTGCCAGCAGACCCGGGACAGGGGGCAACAATGAGCAGTTCTTC. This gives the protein CASRPGTGGNNEQFF. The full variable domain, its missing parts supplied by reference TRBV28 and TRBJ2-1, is DVKVTQSSRYLVKRTGEKVFLECVQDMDHENMFWYRQDPGLGLRLIYFSYDVKMKEKGDIPEGYSVSREKKERFSLILESASTNQTSMYLCASRPGTGGNNEQFFGPGTRLTVL.

As DNA, the CDR3 is TGTGCCAGCAGCCTTGTTAGAGCCTCCTACAATGAGCAGTTCTTC. This sequence encodes CASSLVRASYNEQFF. The rearrangement links TRBV14 to TRBJ2-1; D remains ambiguous. The CDR3 is made up of 15 amino acids. Per germline, CDR1 SGHDN and CDR2 FVKESK. Trimming took off 4 bases at V and 0 bases at J, with 10 bases between the two ends.

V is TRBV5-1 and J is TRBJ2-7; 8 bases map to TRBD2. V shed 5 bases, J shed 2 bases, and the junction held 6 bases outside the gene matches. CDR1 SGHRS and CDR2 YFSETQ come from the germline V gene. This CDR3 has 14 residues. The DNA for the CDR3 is TGCGCCAGCAGGACCACTAGCGGAACCTACGAGCAGTACTTC. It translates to CASRTTSGTYEQYF.

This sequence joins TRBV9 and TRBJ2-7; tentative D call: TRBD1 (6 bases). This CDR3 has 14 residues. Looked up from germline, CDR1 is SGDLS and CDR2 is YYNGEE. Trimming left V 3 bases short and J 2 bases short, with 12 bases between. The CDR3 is CASSGHGQTYEQYF. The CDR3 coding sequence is TGTGCCAGCAGCGGTCATGGACAGACCTACGAGCAGTACTTC.

The CDR3 protein is CASSLEGGQPQHF. CDR3 DNA sequence: TGTGCCAGCAGTCTCGAGGGTGGGCAGCCCCAGCATTTT. This chain links TRBV6-5 with TRBJ1-5; D is unresolved. This CDR3 comprises 13 residues. Trimming took off 5 bases at V and 7 bases at J, with 12 bases between the two ends. Germline CDR1 and CDR2: MNHEY and SVGAGI.

The CDR3 loop is CASSGTSGRLGGEQFF. CDR3 bases: TGTGCCAGCAGCGGGACTAGCGGGAGATTAGGGGGTGAGCAGTTCTTC. The chain carries TRBV11-2 and TRBJ2-1; 14 nucleotides agree with TRBD2. CDR1 SGHAT and CDR2 FQNNGV come from the germline V gene. V lost 5 bases, J lost 9 bases, and 9 bases stayed unmatched. This CDR3 has 16 residues.

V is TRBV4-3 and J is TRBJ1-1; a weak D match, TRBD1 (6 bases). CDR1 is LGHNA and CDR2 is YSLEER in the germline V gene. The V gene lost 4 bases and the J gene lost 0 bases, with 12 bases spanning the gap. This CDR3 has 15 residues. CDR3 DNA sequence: TGCGCCAGCAGCCTACACCAGGGGCTGAACACTGAAGCTTTCTTT. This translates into CASSLHQGLNTEAFF.

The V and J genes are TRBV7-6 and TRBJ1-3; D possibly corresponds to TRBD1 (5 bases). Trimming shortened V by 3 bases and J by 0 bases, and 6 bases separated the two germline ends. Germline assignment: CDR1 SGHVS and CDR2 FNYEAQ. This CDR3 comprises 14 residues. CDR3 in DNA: TGTGCCAGCAGCTTGGACAACTCTGGAAACACCATATATTTT. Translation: CASSLDNSGNTIYF.

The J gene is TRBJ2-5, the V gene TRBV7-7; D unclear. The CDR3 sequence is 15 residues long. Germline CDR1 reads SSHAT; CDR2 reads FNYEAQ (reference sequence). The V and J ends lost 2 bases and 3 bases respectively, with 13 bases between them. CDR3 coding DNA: TGTGCCAGCAGCTTAACTGTCGGTAGAGAAGAGACCCAGTACTTC. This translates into CASSLTVGREETQYF.

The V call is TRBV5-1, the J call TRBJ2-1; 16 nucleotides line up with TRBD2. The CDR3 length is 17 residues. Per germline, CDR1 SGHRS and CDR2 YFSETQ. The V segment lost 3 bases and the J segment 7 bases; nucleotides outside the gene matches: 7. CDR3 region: CASSSGTSGGARNEQFF. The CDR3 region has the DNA TGCGCCAGCAGCTCCGGGACTAGCGGGGGGGCGCGGAATGAGCAGTTCTTC.

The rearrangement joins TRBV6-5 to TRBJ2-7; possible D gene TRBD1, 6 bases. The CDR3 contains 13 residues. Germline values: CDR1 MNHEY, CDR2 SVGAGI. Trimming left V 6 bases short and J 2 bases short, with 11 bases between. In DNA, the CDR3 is TGTGCCAGCAGCTCCGGGACAACCTACGAGCAGTACTTC. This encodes CASSSGTTYEQYF.